These T cell receptor beta chains were read from a single sample in a study of T cell changes during pregnancy in multiple sclerosis. The data were produced by immunoSEQ multiplex PCR, yet TCRdb's version contains in-frame clones alone and is incomplete. The sample contains around 39,000 clones, roughly 90% of which appear only once. Sample: CD8+ T cells from peripheral blood mononuclear cells, taken before pregnancy. Receptors originate from a female donor with multiple sclerosis, enrolled in a pregnancy study. Each CDR3 is given without its conserved first and last residue.

j_call | v_call | cdr3_aa
TRBJ2-1 | TRBV7-9 | ASTGAGGSSYNEQF
TRBJ2-5 | TRBV25-1 | ASRDRIFSETQY
TRBJ1-1 | TRBV5-4 | ASSSRGNTEAF
TRBJ2-7 | TRBV9 | ASSVSGTGNYEQY
TRBJ1-2 | TRBV7-8 | ASSIRTGTNYGYT
TRBJ2-7 | TRBV7-9 | ASAPGQIYEQY
TRBJ2-1 | TRBV9 | ASSGSSIRERNEQF
TRBJ1-6 | TRBV7-3 | ASSSTGGNSPLH
TRBJ2-1 | TRBV7-9 | ASSTTQVEQF
TRBJ2-1 | TRBV28 | ASSSDGLAGVNEQF
TRBJ1-2 | TRBV25-1 | ASSESRNGYT
TRBJ2-7 | TRBV29-1 | SVESVGYEQY
TRBJ1-1 | TRBV19 | ASSIAGGMNTEAF
TRBJ2-1 | TRBV27 | ASRQPGTVEQF
TRBJ2-7 | TRBV6-6 | ASSYSGQGAREQY
TRBJ2-7 | TRBV6-1 | ASSERGGRYEQY
TRBJ1-5 | TRBV19 | ASSTRPHQPQH
TRBJ2-7 | TRBV30 | ASLRMGAVDEQY
TRBJ1-5 | TRBV7-9 | ASSVTTGEDGQPQH
TRBJ1-1 | TRBV11-3 | ASSLVGGEAF
TRBJ2-3 | TRBV6-1 | ASSERVDTQY
TRBJ1-1 | TRBV28 | ASSSISNTEAF
TRBJ2-7 | TRBV6-6 | ASSPDTTSYEQY
TRBJ1-2 | TRBV9 | ASSAKGGSNYGYT
TRBJ2-2 | TRBV9 | ASSVGGDSGELF
TRBJ1-5 | TRBV2 | ASGGIRQGRNQPQH
TRBJ1-5 | TRBV5-1 | ASSLTGNQPQH
. | TRBV6-6 | ASSDRPGEQY